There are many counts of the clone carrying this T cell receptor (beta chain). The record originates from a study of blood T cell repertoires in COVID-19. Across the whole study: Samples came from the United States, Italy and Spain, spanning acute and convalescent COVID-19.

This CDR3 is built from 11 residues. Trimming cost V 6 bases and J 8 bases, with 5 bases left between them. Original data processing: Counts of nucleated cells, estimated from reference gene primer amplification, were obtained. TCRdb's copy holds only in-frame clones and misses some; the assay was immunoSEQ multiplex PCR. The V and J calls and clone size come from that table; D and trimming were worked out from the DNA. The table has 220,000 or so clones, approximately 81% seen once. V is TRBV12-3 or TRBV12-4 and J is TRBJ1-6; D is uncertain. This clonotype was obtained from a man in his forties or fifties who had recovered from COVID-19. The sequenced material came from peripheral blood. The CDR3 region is CASSSDSPLHF. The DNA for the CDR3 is TGTGCCAGCAGCTCAGATTCACCCCTCCACTTT.